This entry features one T cell receptor beta chain sequence. Its antigen is currently unknown. This sample was included in a study of T cells in Graves' hyperthyroidism and ophthalmopathy. Turning to the study itself: Sampling of peripheral blood happened at initial diagnosis, prior to any treatment. General study results and limits: Most expanded thyroid clonotypes above 0.001 also appeared in blood.

The CDR3 is made up of 13 amino acids. With 0 bases removed from V and 6 bases from J, the gap between germline ends came to 8 bases. Germline CDR1 and CDR2: SEHNR and FQNEAQ (reference sequence). Newly diagnosed hyperthyroidism, duration under 2 months, in patients aged 18 to 65. PBMCs stemmed from approximately 9.1 ml fresh peripheral blood. The TCR beta CDR3 regions underwent amplification using RNA transcripts as the source. TCR CDR3 regions were first amplified by RT-PCR with HTBI primers. TCRdb ran MiXCR on the multiplex PCR reads and lists one entry per CDR3 protein. The table lists some 620,000 distinct CDR3 sequences, 16% of them singletons.

The rearrangement joins TRBV7-9 to TRBJ1-2, with D hard to call. The sequence came from a woman aged 25 to 39 with Graves' hyperthyroidism. The sample taken for sequencing was blood. CDR3 coding DNA: TGTGCCAGCAGCTTAGCGCTCAATGATGGCTACACCTTC. Residues: CASSLALNDGYTF.